This paragraph reports one T cell receptor (beta chain). Its antigen is not identified. The sample originates from a study of identical twins. TCRdb redid the calling of the 5' RACE reads with MiXCR, one entry per CDR3 protein. The repertoire has about 520,000 distinct CDR3 sequences, about 20% of them found once; the top ten carry 0.75% to 0.95%. Broader study findings: Models underpredicted monozygotic twin sharing of out-of-frame TCR alpha.

Germline V CDR1 and CDR2: SGHRS, YFSETQ. V was trimmed by 1 base and J by 4 bases, leaving 19 bases between them. This CDR3 is built from 17 residues. These data also formed part of another study, on T cells expressing NK-cell markers. That source adds: It was from sorted CD3+CD56+NKG2C+, CD3+CD56+NKG2C- and CD3+CD56-NKG2C+ T cells that TCR beta repertoires came. The authors sequenced eight donors, of whom seven were HCMV-seropositive and one was seronegative.

Specimen: CD4+ T cells sorted from blood. This chain uses TRBV5-1 with TRBJ2-3, with D perhaps TRBD2 (6 bases). The clonotype was recovered from a woman under 30 in good health. This CDR3 reads CASSLRQSVWGADTQYF. The CDR3 DNA reads TGCGCCAGCAGCTTGAGACAATCCGTTTGGGGGGCAGATACGCAGTATTTT.